Reported below is one T cell receptor (beta chain). The sample originates from a study of cytomegalovirus exposure and HLA in healthy donors. Primers for the PCR totalled 60 Vbeta and 13 Jbeta. Only in-frame clones appear in the TCRdb table, and some are missing; sequencing was by immunoSEQ multiplex PCR. In the table there are about 190,000 clones, roughly 80% of which are singletons. This TCR derives from a woman aged 25 to 45 in good health and CMV-seropositive. Sequenced: PBMCs.

The DNA for the CDR3 is TGCGCCAGCATCCGGGACAGGGGGCTTCAAGGGGGCGGGGAGCTGTTTTTT. Residues: CASIRDRGLQGGGELFF. This rearrangement joins TRBV10-1 to TRBJ2-2; TRBD1 agrees at 12 bases. Trimming at V came to 7 bases and at J to 7 bases, leaving 13 bases not matched to a gene. Germline-derived CDR1 and CDR2 are WNHNN and SYGVQD (reference sequence). This CDR3 has 17 amino acids.